This T cell receptor (beta chain) is from a study of shared clonotypes between healthy human individuals. The sorted-subset replicate PCRs were given approximately 190 ng DNA, which is about 29,000 T cell genomes. Clones were read by immunoSEQ multiplex PCR, and TCRdb kept only the in-frame ones, dropping some. The sample lists 600,000 to 750,000 clones; just under 75% were seen once. Deletions cut 0 bases from V and 4 bases from J, with 11 bases between. The germline CDR1 and CDR2 sequences are SGHNT and YYREEE (reference sequence). The CDR3 is 15 amino acids. Sequenced: memory CD4+ T cells sorted from blood. The sample's subset: CD45RA-negative fraction. J is TRBJ2-1 and V is TRBV5-4; D is possibly TRBD2 (6 bases). The sequence came from a woman aged 25 to 45 in good health. CDR3 in DNA: TGTGCCAGCAGCTTGGTTCAGCGGGCGTACAATGAGCAGTTCTTC. As protein: CASSLVQRAYNEQFF. The full variable domain, rest sourced from reference TRBV5-4 and TRBJ2-1, is ETGVTQSPTHLIKTRGQQVTLRCSSQSGHNTVSWYQQALGQGPQFIFQYYREEENGRGNFPPRFSGLQFPNYSSELNVNALELDDSALYLCASSLVQRAYNEQFFGPGTRLTVL.